This record covers a single T cell receptor beta chain. This receptor's antigen is unknown. The sample holds no much larger clone one base away, and base qualities are not on file. The data are from a study of shared clonotypes between healthy human individuals (dated by TCRdb to the early 2020s). In terms of the full investigation: The cohort included a few men and a couple of women between 18 and 49 years of age. For each donor, CD4 naive and CD4 memory were each given three plates, CD8 naive was given two plates, and CD8 memory was given one plate. The study deeply sequenced blood TCR repertoires of several healthy adults to estimate repertoire size and the extent of clonotype sharing between individuals. Different laboratories and diverse techniques were used to prepare libraries and sequence TCR repertoires, to increase sequencing depth and limit assay-specific biases. Leukapheresis yielded between about 0.8 and 9.5 billion PBMCs per donor. What the work shows at the level of the full study, not this receptor alone: Larger estimated clonotype richness was generally found for naive subsets than for memory subsets. Even with the large sequencing depth, rarefaction of the sorted-subset datasets indicated that sequencing was incomplete. The small number of donors limited the genetic and exposure-history diversity represented. Sampling was limited to blood, and TCR repertoires in tissue likely differ from TCR repertoires in blood. Across several donors, approximately 5% of naive CD4, roughly 3.4% of naive CD8, around 2.1% of memory CD4, and 0.4% to 0.45% of memory CD8 clonotypes were shared. Pairwise subsampling indicated that sequencing depth was expected to affect the degree of clonotype sharing among donors. Compared with non-shared clonotypes, clonotypes shared by all four sorted-subset donors had higher generation probabilities.

Using the deep immunoSEQ assay, multiplex PCR amplified TCR CDR3 regions from genomic DNA. Extracted genomic DNA from each cell subset was distributed evenly across all wells of several immunoSEQ 96-well plates, and each plate was treated as a replicate. For sorted subsets, each replicate PCR was loaded with around 220 ng genomic DNA, equivalent to approximately 27,000 T cell genomes. Purified libraries were quantified with a Qubit 3.0 fluorometer, sized on a Bioanalyzer 2100, and re-quantified with the KAPA Library Quantification kit. A separate single-read 150-cycle Illumina NextSeq 550 flow cell was used to sequence each immunoSEQ 96-well plate. Turning to the authors' computational methods: Because the immunoSEQ output included only junctional sequences and no quality scores, the filtering could not be the same as the filtering used for full-length reads. To assign V/J genes and CDR3, sequences were annotated against IMGT germline references using PyIR, a Python wrapper for IgBLAST v1.9. Reads were removed for weak V/J assignments (E-value above 1e-6), missing CDR3, stop codons, out-of-frame junctions, or ambiguous translated residues. V3J clonotypes were defined by identical inferred V gene, J gene, and CDR3 amino acid sequence. Percentage overlap between repertoires was computed as shared unique clonotypes divided by the size of the smaller repertoire. Repertoire richness was assessed with RTK rarefaction, the Chao1 estimator, and Recon v2.1 estimates of unobserved clonotypes. Generation probabilities for all TCRbeta clonotypes obtained by the gDNA method from a handful of donors were computed using OLGA. This is the immuneACCESS table as TCRdb keeps it, with only in-frame sequences that have V and J called. A part of the clones is gone; compared with another copy, unresolved V genes explain less than half, and the rest is unexplained. V, J and clone size derive from that table, while D and trimming were established from the DNA sequence. The sample table lists some 2,100,000 clones, 85% to 95% of them with a count of one. 1.5% to 2% of the sample belongs to the ten largest clones.

CD8 naive samples consisted of CD45RO-negative cells that were positively selected for CCR7, yielding a CD45RA+CCR7+ population without TemRA cells. Donors were healthy HIV-negative adults with no recently reported acute infections or vaccinations. Every donor was a Caucasian adult living in Nashville, Tennessee, USA. Blood was obtained by leukapheresis, after which PBMCs were separated by Ficoll-Histopaque density gradient centrifugation and cryopreserved in liquid nitrogen vapor phase. Analytical flow cytometry was used to check the purity and quantity of each magnetically sorted T cell population. Genomic DNA was isolated from each sorted fraction and quantified by UV absorbance on a Nanodrop 2000c. CDR1 SGHAT and CDR2 FQNNGV are derived from the germline V gene. The germline ends are 8 bases apart after V is trimmed by 3 bases and J by 2 bases. Its CDR3 holds 13 amino acids, cysteine through phenylalanine. This entry keeps only the CDR3 DNA: 39 bases, framed from base 1.

The sequenced material came from naive CD8+ T cells from PBMCs. Taken with the paper, the label for cell subset or site translates to: CD45RA+CCR7+. The clonotype comes from a man in his late teens or twenties in good health. Some clones in this sample may be carry-over from other donors' samples. The V and J segments used are TRBV11-2 and TRBJ2-7; confidence is insufficient to name the D gene. The DNA is TGTGCCAGCAGCTTGGGGATAACCTACGAGCAGTACTTC. It is translated as CASSLGITYEQYF.